The TCR beta chain described here comes from a study of shared T cell receptors in the human thymus. V gave up 5 bases and J gave up 5 bases; unmatched junction bases: 15. The germline CDR1 and CDR2 sequences are SGHTA and FQGNSA. The CDR3 is 18 amino acids. The data were produced by immunoSEQ multiplex PCR, yet TCRdb's version contains in-frame clones alone and is incomplete. The data show 720,000 or so clones, 80% to 90% seen once. The data also belong to a second study, concerning human thymus T cells.

The chain has TRBV7-2 and TRBJ1-1; 12 positions match TRBD1. This receptor was taken from a girl under two years old with a congenital heart defect. Sequenced material: thymocytes. DNA for the CDR3: TGTGCCAGCAGCGCGAGACCCGGGACAGGGGGCCACGGGACTGAAGCTTTCTTT. This encodes CASSARPGTGGHGTEAFF.